One sample yielded the 20 T cell receptor beta chains listed below, sequenced in a study of T cells in tuberculosis. Assay used: immunoSEQ multiplex PCR; TCRdb lists only in-frame clones, some missing. The sample shows more than 30,000 clones, approximately 96% of them seen only once. The sequenced sample was PBMCs. These receptors all stem from a donor between 10 and 35 years old with latent tuberculosis or without tuberculosis infection.

This chain joins TRBV6-5 and TRBJ1-3, with D possibly being TRBD1 (5 bases). The CDR3 runs 16 residues. V lost 0 bases to trimming and J lost 0 bases, with 9 bases between them. Per germline, CDR1 MNHEY and CDR2 SVGAGI. The DNA of the CDR3 is TGTGCCAGCAGTTACTCGCGGCAGGGCTCTGGAAACACCATATATTTT. It translates to CASSYSRQGSGNTIYF.

The chain joins TRBV25-1 to TRBJ2-3, with D maybe TRBD2 (6 bases). This CDR3 contains 15 residues. Germline V gives CDR1 MGHDK, CDR2 SYGVNS. V was shortened by 8 bases and J by 2 bases, with 17 bases between the two germline ends. CDR3: CASGDHSGNTDTQYF. Written as DNA, the CDR3 is TGTGCCAGCGGGGACCATAGCGGAAACACAGATACGCAGTATTTT.

V is TRBV27 and J is TRBJ1-1; 9 nucleotides line up with TRBD1. V was pared by 5 bases and J by 2 bases, with 15 bases of the junction left unmatched. The germline V gene encodes CDR1 MNHEY and CDR2 SMNVEV (reference sequence). CDR3 length: 18 amino acids. In nucleotides, the CDR3 is TGTGCCAGCAGTCCTACTTGGACAGGGGTGCAGATCAACACTGAAGCTTTCTTT. Protein product: CASSPTWTGVQINTEAFF.

Worth noting for this clone: Mismatch with germline at one junction end may stem from a read error. V and J are TRBV5-4 and TRBJ2-2; possible D gene TRBD2, 7 bases. The CDR3 runs 14 residues. From germline, CDR1 is SGHNT and CDR2 YYREEE (reference sequence). CDR3 DNA sequence: TGTGCCAGTAGCTCGCGGGGGCAGGGCGGGGAGCTGTTTTTT. Its translation is CASSSRGQGGELFF.

CDR3 sequence reads: CASSGDSGSIYNEQFF. In DNA form, the CDR3 reads TGCGCCAGCAGCGGAGATAGCGGGAGCATATACAATGAGCAGTTCTTC. This chain uses TRBV5-1 with TRBJ2-1; the match to TRBD2 covers 9 bases. The V gene's germline CDR1 is SGHRS and CDR2 YFSETQ. The CDR3 covers 16 residues. The V segment lost 4 bases and the J segment 4 bases; nucleotides outside the gene matches: 9.

In the case of this clone: The junction and the germline gene differ at one end; a read error may be behind it. This chain connects TRBV15 to TRBJ2-7, with TRBD1 matching 10 bases. Germline CDR1 is LNHNV and CDR2 is YYDKDF (reference sequence). The CDR3 runs 15 residues. CDR3 sequence (DNA): TGTGCCACCAGCAGCCACGGGACAGGGGCTCTCAAGCCCCACTTC. This gives the protein CATSSHGTGALKPHF.

The chain couples TRBV11-2 to TRBJ1-3; D gene ambiguous. V lost 3 bases, J lost 2 bases, and 5 bases lay in between. The CDR3 is 13 amino acids. CDR1 SGHAT and CDR2 FQNNGV come from the germline V gene. CDR3 in amino acids: CASSFLTGNTIYF. In nucleotides, the CDR3 is TGTGCCAGCAGCTTTCTAACTGGAAACACCATATATTTT.

This chain links TRBV11-3 with TRBJ2-1, with 7 bases aligning to TRBD1. V was pared by 5 bases and J by 7 bases, with 17 bases of the junction left unmatched. The CDR3 extends over 17 amino acids. Germline-derived CDR1 and CDR2 are SGHNT and YENEEA. This CDR3 reads CASSAVAKTGQANEQFF. The CDR3, as DNA: TGTGCCAGCAGCGCGGTGGCGAAGACAGGGCAAGCTAATGAGCAGTTCTTC.

The chain uses TRBV19 and TRBJ1-2; unclear D gene. Germline CDR1 LNHDA, CDR2 SQIVND (reference sequence). With 5 bases removed from V and 4 bases from J, the gap between germline ends came to 14 bases. The CDR3 has 14 residues. CDR3 DNA: TGTGCCAGTAGTTCCCTCAGGTCCCCCTATGGCTACACCTTC. It translates to CASSSLRSPYGYTF.

This rearrangement joins TRBV28 to TRBJ2-3, with 7 bases lining up with TRBD1. With V trimmed by 2 bases and J by 10 bases, 15 bases remained unmatched. This CDR3 comprises 16 residues. Germline CDR1 reads MDHEN; CDR2 reads SYDVKM. CDR3 loop: CASSLGGQTHTVPQYF. The CDR3 DNA reads as TGTGCCAGCAGTTTAGGGGGACAGACCCACACTGTTCCGCAGTATTTT.

CDR3 sequence: CASSMVGGDRVAKNIQYF. The DNA of the CDR3 is TGTGCCAGTAGTATGGTCGGCGGGGACAGAGTAGCCAAAAACATTCAGTACTTC. The gene calls are TRBV19 and TRBJ2-4; D possibly corresponds to TRBD1 (7 bases). CDR3 length equals 18 residues. V lost 3 bases and J 0 bases, leaving 18 bases between the germline ends. Germline assignment: CDR1 LNHDA and CDR2 SQIVND (reference sequence).

This rearrangement joins TRBV6-1 to TRBJ2-2; 7 bases are a match to TRBD2. CDR1 and CDR2 from the germline V gene are MNHNS and SASEGT. The CDR3 extends over 15 amino acids. Trimming at V came to 1 base and at J to 4 bases, leaving 3 bases not matched to a gene. This CDR3 reads CASSEVSGGTGELFF. CDR3 nucleotides: TGTGCCAGCAGTGAAGTGTCGGGGGGCACCGGGGAGCTGTTTTTT.

The chain couples TRBV25-1 to TRBJ2-1; 12 nucleotides match TRBD2. The CDR3 contains 15 residues. The germline V gene encodes CDR1 MGHDK and CDR2 SYGVNS. J gave up 12 bases and V 2 bases, and 8 bases lay outside the gene matches. DNA of the CDR3: TGTGCCAGCAGTGAACGGACTAGCGGGATAAACGGGCAGTTCTTC. Translated: CASSERTSGINGQFF. The full variable domain, completed using reference TRBV25-1 and TRBJ2-1, is EADIYQTPRYLVIGTGKKITLECSQTMGHDKMYWYQQDPGMELHLIHYSYGVNSTEKGDLSSESTVSRIRTEHFPLTLESARPSHTSQYLCASSERTSGINGQFFGPGTRLTVL.

This rearrangement joins TRBV9 to TRBJ2-7; D gene ambiguous. Trimming cost V 0 bases and J 7 bases, with 14 bases left between them. The CDR3 contains 14 residues. Germline V CDR1 and CDR2: SGDLS, YYNGEE. CDR3 bases: TGTGCCAGCAGCGTAGTGCCTACCTCGAGAGAGCAGTACTTC. Translated, it gives CASSVVPTSREQYF.

The rearrangement links TRBV5-1 to TRBJ2-3; no definite D call. The CDR3 covers 16 residues. V was clipped by 1 base and J by 1 base, with 13 bases between them. Germline V gene lookup returns CDR1 SGHRS and CDR2 YFSETQ. This CDR3 reads CASSLFPRQGTDTQYF. The CDR3 nucleotides read TGCGCCAGCAGCTTGTTCCCCCGACAAGGCACAGATACGCAGTATTTT. Supplemented by reference TRBV5-1 and TRBJ2-3, the full variable domain reads KAGVTQTPRYLIKTRGQQVTLSCSPISGHRSVSWYQQTPGQGLQFLFEYFSETQRNKGNFPGRFSGRQFSNSRSEMNVSTLELGDSALYLCASSLFPRQGTDTQYFGPGTRLTVL.

The chain joins TRBV11-2 to TRBJ2-7, with 7 bases lining up with TRBD2. J lost 5 bases, V lost 4 bases, and 11 bases had no gene match. The CDR3 has 15 residues. Germline values: CDR1 SGHAT, CDR2 FQNNGV. CDR3: CASSSYIGLEDEQYF. The CDR3 DNA follows: TGTGCCAGCAGCTCTTATATCGGACTAGAGGACGAGCAGTACTTC.

This chain connects TRBV5-6 to TRBJ1-1; 8 bases align to TRBD1. CDR1 is SGHDT and CDR2 is YYEEEE in the germline V gene. The CDR3 length is 14 residues. Trimming removed 5 bases from V and 4 bases from J; junction bases left unmatched: 7. The CDR3 loop reads CASRPGTGGTEAFF. The DNA of the CDR3 is TGTGCCAGCAGACCCGGGACAGGAGGCACTGAAGCTTTCTTT.

This chain joins TRBV5-1 and TRBJ2-7, with 9 positions matching TRBD1. The length of the CDR3 is 14 residues. Germline V lookup: CDR1 SGHRS, CDR2 YFSETQ. The ends lost 3 bases at V and 3 bases at J; junction bases unmatched: 4. The CDR3 here is CASSSGDRVYEQYF. Here the CDR3 DNA reads TGCGCCAGCAGCTCAGGGGACAGGGTCTACGAGCAGTACTTC.

V gene TRBV5-8 combines with J gene TRBJ1-1, with no clear D. Germline V gene sequence: CDR1 SGHTS, CDR2 YDEGEE. Between the trimmed V and J ends, which lost 2 bases and 4 bases, there was a span of 9 bases. The CDR3 is made up of 13 amino acids. The CDR3 DNA sequence: TGTGCCAGCAGCTTAGAAGGGAGCACTGAAGCTTTCTTT. It codes for CASSLEGSTEAFF.

The gene calls are TRBV7-8 and TRBJ1-4; TRBD1 aligns across 7 bases. Germline V gene data show CDR1 as SGHVS and CDR2 as FQNEAQ. This CDR3 contains 16 residues. V lost 0 bases to trimming and J lost 7 bases; unmatched junction nucleotides: 8. The CDR3 DNA reads TGTGCCAGCAGCTTAGCACCCGACAGGGCCGTTGAAAAACTGTTTTTT. It translates to CASSLAPDRAVEKLFF.